This TCR beta chain is from a study of cytotoxic CD8 clonotypes in ibrutinib-treated CLL (TCRdb year 2021). With respect to the entire study: The cohort included some 14 treatment-naive and about a dozen relapsed/refractory patients; roughly 17 were IGHV unmutated. Responses were partial in about 25 patients and complete in 2; after median approximately 5.5 years follow-up, roughly 14 stayed in remission and some twelve progressed. Response samples were taken after a median of approximately 12 months on treatment, ranging from about 6 to 40 months. On average, each sample yielded around 250,000 productive templates and 80,000 to 95,000 productive rearrangements. Longitudinal samples were obtainable from 26 of the 86 participants in the trial. Cryopreserved peripheral blood mononuclear cells were collected at three points: before therapy, at response, and at either sustained remission or disease progression. All remission and progressive disease samples were collected while patients were still receiving ibrutinib.

This specimen's time point label, per the study, means: progressive disease on ibrutinib. For TCR beta library preparation, 1.5 to 2 micrograms of genomic DNA was extracted from cryopreserved PBMCs. Longitudinal blood samples from CLL patients on ibrutinib monotherapy underwent high-throughput TCR beta sequencing. Patients were enrolled in a phase 2 open-label single-center ibrutinib monotherapy trial. Overall results and qualifications from the work: At baseline, clonality was higher than in age-matched healthy donors and showed a strong correlation with circulating CD8+ T-cell counts. Lymph node repertoires were not examined, and the timing of sampling was not matched between patients in sustained remission and those whose disease progressed. Clonality rose at ibrutinib response, remained stable during sustained remission, and dropped back toward baseline at progression. Public clonotypes were found to be uncommon and were observed to contract or remain stable during treatment; the increase in clonality was shown to reflect expansion of private clonotypes at ibrutinib response.

Notes on this clone: What antigen it recognizes has not been identified. No base quality values were provided; no much bigger clone lies one nucleotide off.

The CDR3 covers 13 residues, taking in both the cysteine and the phenylalanine. CDR3 DNA is the only sequence kept; it has 39 bases, read in frame from the first base. Trimmed from V: 6 bases; trimmed from J: 7 bases; junction bases lacking a gene match: 4. Per the germline V gene, MNHEY is the CDR1 and SVGAGI is the CDR2. Each clonotype received, on average, approximately 9.9x coverage in deep resolution sequencing performed on a MiSeq, where the target depth lay between 1 in 1 million and 1 in 200,000 T cells. TCR beta libraries were generated with the immunoSEQ hsTCRB Kit. In the authors' own workflow: Data were analyzed with ImmunoSEQ Data Assistant and ImmunoSEQ Analyzer, with V, D and J genes assigned per IMGT definitions. Clonality, which ranges from 0 to 1, was calculated as one minus the normalized Shannon entropy of productive rearrangement frequencies. Only overrepresented clonotypes making up at least 0.05% of the repertoire of each patient were included in the public clonotype analysis. Thirteen repertoires from age-matched healthy donors, obtained from immuneACCESS, served as clonality controls. TCRdb mirrors the immuneACCESS table, restricted to in-frame sequences. Some clones are absent from its copies; in checked studies, under half trace to an unresolved V gene, and the reason for the others is unknown. That table gives V, J and clone size, and the DNA gave D and trimming. The sample table lists 50,000 to 70,000 clones, 50% to 70% of them with a count of one. Clones ranked in the top ten supply about 24% of the sample.

The sequenced sample was PBMCs, obtained at disease progression, from a patient treated with ibrutinib. This TCR came from a human donor with chronic lymphocytic leukemia. In this chain, TRBV6-5 is recombined with TRBJ2-7, with 12 bases aligning to TRBD2. The bases are TGTGCCAGCAGACTCGGACTAGCGGGAGAGCAGTACTTC. Its amino acids are CASRLGLAGEQYF.